These 5 T cell receptor beta chains share one sample of origin, sequenced in a study of metastatic and nonmetastatic thyroid tumors. TCRdb re-called the PCR reads through MiXCR. The sample carries about 10,000 clones, 29% recorded once. No treatment had been given to any patient before thyroid surgery. The sequencing input was tumor tissue. Every receptor here comes from a female donor with papillary thyroid cancer or a benign thyroid nodule (not recorded which). Some clones in this sample may be carry-over from other donors' samples.

This clone was found many times. This chain uses TRBV29-1 with TRBJ2-3; D is ambiguous. The length of the CDR3 is 12 residues. Trimming left V 1 base short and J 3 bases short, with 5 bases between. Germline V gene data show CDR1 as SQVTM and CDR2 as ANQGSEA. DNA of the CDR3: TGCAGCGTTGAAGCGTCGACAGATACGCAGTATTTT. Translated, it gives CSVEASTDTQYF.

This clone occurred many times. The chain carries TRBV10-3 and TRBJ2-5; D unresolved. The CDR3 is 11 residues long. The V end was cut by 6 bases, the J end by 7 bases, with 9 bases between. The germline gives CDR1 ENHRY, CDR2 SYGVKD. The CDR3 nucleotides are TGTGCCATCAGCGATCGCGGGACCCAGTACTTC. This translates into CAISDRGTQYF.

This clone was detected ten times or more. A much larger clone lies one base from this, so it may be a read error. Different DNA sequences within this sample yield the same CDR3. The gene calls are TRBV28 and TRBJ1-1; D remains unclear. This CDR3 contains 16 residues. Deletions cut 5 bases from V and 5 bases from J, with 21 bases between. Germline CDR1 and CDR2: MDHEN and SYDVKM. The CDR3 is CASSPGKGDWRTEAFF. CDR3 in DNA: TGTGCCAGCAGTCCCGGCAAAGGAGATTGGAGGACTGAAGCTTTCTTT.

The chain is built from TRBV11-2 and TRBJ2-7; 14 nucleotides agree with TRBD2. Per germline, CDR1 SGHAT and CDR2 FQNNGV. The CDR3 consists of 17 residues. With 4 bases clipped from V and 4 bases from J, the junction kept 9 bases outside the gene matches. The CDR3 DNA reads as TGTGCCAGCAGCTCCTCCGGGACTAGCGGGGGAGGATACGAGCAGTACTTC. Protein product: CASSSSGTSGGGYEQYF.

The chain links TRBV2 to TRBJ2-7; D gene ambiguous. The CDR3 has 15 residues. CDR1 is SNHLY and CDR2 is FYNNEI in the germline V gene. The V gene lost 5 bases and the J gene lost 3 bases, with 17 bases spanning the gap. The CDR3 sequence is CASSFRTEYLYEQYF. In DNA form, the CDR3 reads TGTGCCAGCAGTTTCAGGACGGAGTACCTCTACGAGCAGTACTTC.